A selection of T cell receptor beta chains follows, all from one sample in a study of cytomegalovirus exposure and HLA in healthy donors. Repertoires were generated with immunoSEQ multiplex PCR, while TCRdb's copy carries only in-frame clones and drops some. This sample has approximately 150,000 clones, with 84% found just once. Sample: PBMCs. The receptor set was obtained from a man aged 25 to 40 in good health and CMV-seronegative. Both conserved end residues are part of each CDR3. Each record gives: D gene, clone size, J gene, V gene, CDR3 DNA, CDR3 protein. The D gene is left open where the match is weak. The size field is filled for only some rows; it gives once, few, many or a size class.

>TRBD1|.|TRBJ2-5|TRBV5-8
TGTGCCAGCGGAGACAGGGGACGAGGACAAGAGACCCAGTACTTC
CASGDRGRGQETQYF
>.|few|TRBJ2-7|TRBV6-1
TGTGCCAGCAGTGAACCTGTTCCCTACGAGCAGTACTTC
CASSEPVPYEQYF
>TRBD1|.|TRBJ1-4|TRBV27
TGTGCCAGCAGTTCGACAGGGGGCAATGAAAAACTGTTTTTT
CASSSTGGNEKLFF
>.|.|TRBJ1-6|TRBV30
TGTGCCTGGAGCAAGCCCACAGGGCTAGGCAATTCACCCCTCCACTTT
CAWSKPTGLGNSPLHF
>TRBD2|once|TRBJ2-3|TRBV7-2
TGTGCCAGCAGCTTCCGACAGGGAAGGCTAGCGGGAGTGCTAGATACGCAGTATTTT
CASSFRQGRLAGVLDTQYF
>TRBD1|.|TRBJ1-2|TRBV5-1
TGCGCCAGCAGACAGGGGATGGCGGACTATGGCTACACCTTC
CASRQGMADYGYTF
>TRBD2|.|TRBJ2-2|TRBV30
TGTGCCTGGAGCGGACTAGCGGGGGATAACACCGGGGAGCTGTTTTTT
CAWSGLAGDNTGELFF
>.|.|TRBJ2-5|TRBV7-9
TGTGCCAGCAGCTTAGTCGGGGAACAGACCCAGTACTTC
CASSLVGEQTQYF
>.|.|TRBJ2-1|TRBV7-8
TGTGCCAGCAGCATAAGACCGACTCATGAGCAGTTCTTC
CASSIRPTHEQFF
>.|.|TRBJ1-2|TRBV7-9
TGTGCCAGCAGCTTAGAGCACAGGAATGGCTACACCTTC
CASSLEHRNGYTF
>TRBD2|.|TRBJ2-7|TRBV10-2
TGCGCCAGCAGTGAGTTCGCGACTAGCGGGACCTACGAGCAGTACTTC
CASSEFATSGTYEQYF
>TRBD1|.|TRBJ2-2|TRBV30
TGTGCCTGGTCCCTACAGGGGACCGGGGAGCTGTTTTTT
CAWSLQGTGELFF
>.|.|TRBJ1-2|TRBV6-1
TGTGCCAGCAGACAGGCAGCTTCTAATGGCTACACCTTC
CASRQAASNGYTF
>.|few|TRBJ2-7|TRBV4-1
TGCGCCAGCAGCCAAGAGGACACGGTGAACTCCTACGAGCAGTACTTC
CASSQEDTVNSYEQYF
>TRBD2|.|TRBJ2-7|TRBV5-4
TGTGCCAGCAGCTCGATCAAGCGGGAGCCTTCGAACGAGCAGTACTTC
CASSSIKREPSNEQYF
>TRBD1|.|TRBJ1-6|TRBV27
TGTGCCAGCCCCCTGACAGGGCATAATTCACCCCTCCACTTT
CASPLTGHNSPLHF
>.|.|TRBJ1-4|TRBV5-1
TGCGCCAGCAGCTTGACACGATCTAATGAAAAACTGTTTTTT
CASSLTRSNEKLFF
>.|.|TRBJ2-1|TRBV19
TGTGCCAGTAGCGACAGCTACAATGAGCAGTTCTTC
CASSDSYNEQFF
>TRBD1|.|TRBJ1-1|TRBV6-1
TGTGCCAGCAGTCTCAGACAGGGGCTGAACACTGAAGCTTTCTTT
CASSLRQGLNTEAFF
>.|.|TRBJ2-3|TRBV5-4
TGTGCCAGCAGCTTGGCCGGCGGGAGCACAGATACGCAGTATTTT
CASSLAGGSTDTQYF
>.|.|TRBJ1-1|TRBV9
TGTGCCAGCAGCCCTTACGCGGGGCAGGGAGGTTCTGAGGCTTTCTTT
CASSPYAGQGGSEAFF
>TRBD1|.|TRBJ1-5|TRBV28
TGTGCCAGCAGTTCGGGGACAGGGAAGGGCAATCAGCCCCAGCATTTT
CASSSGTGKGNQPQHF
>TRBD1|.|TRBJ2-7|TRBV5-1
TGCGCCAGCAGCTTGGGACCAGGACAGGGAGAGGACGAGCAGTACTTC
CASSLGPGQGEDEQYF
>.|few|TRBJ2-3|TRBV5-6
TGTGCCAGCAGCTTGGATCAGGGTGGTTCGGATACGCAGTATTTT
CASSLDQGGSDTQYF
>.|.|TRBJ2-5|TRBV21-1
TGTGCCAGCAGCAAAGATCAAGGGACTAGAAGACACCAAGAGACCCAGTACTTC
CASSKDQGTRRHQETQYF
>.|.|TRBJ2-1|TRBV6-5
TGTGCCAGCACGGTTCCGGGCGGCGGGGAGCAGTTCTTC
CASTVPGGGEQFF